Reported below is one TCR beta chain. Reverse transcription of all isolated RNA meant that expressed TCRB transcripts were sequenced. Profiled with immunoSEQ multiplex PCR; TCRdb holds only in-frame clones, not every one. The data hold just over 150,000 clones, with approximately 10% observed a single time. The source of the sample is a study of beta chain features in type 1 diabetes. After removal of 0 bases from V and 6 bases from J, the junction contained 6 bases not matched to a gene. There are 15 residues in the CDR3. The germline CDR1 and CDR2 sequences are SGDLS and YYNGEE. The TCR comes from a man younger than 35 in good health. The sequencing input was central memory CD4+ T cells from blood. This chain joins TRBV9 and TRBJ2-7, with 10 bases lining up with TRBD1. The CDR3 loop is CASSVGGQGNFEQYF. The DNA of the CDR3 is TGTGCCAGCAGCGTAGGGGGACAGGGGAATTTCGAGCAGTACTTC. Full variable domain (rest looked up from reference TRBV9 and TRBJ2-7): DSGVTQTPKHLITATGQRVTLRCSPRSGDLSVYWYQQSLDQGLQFLIQYYNGEERAKGNILERFSAQQFPDLHSELNLSSLELGDSALYFCASSVGGQGNFEQYFGPGTRLTVT.